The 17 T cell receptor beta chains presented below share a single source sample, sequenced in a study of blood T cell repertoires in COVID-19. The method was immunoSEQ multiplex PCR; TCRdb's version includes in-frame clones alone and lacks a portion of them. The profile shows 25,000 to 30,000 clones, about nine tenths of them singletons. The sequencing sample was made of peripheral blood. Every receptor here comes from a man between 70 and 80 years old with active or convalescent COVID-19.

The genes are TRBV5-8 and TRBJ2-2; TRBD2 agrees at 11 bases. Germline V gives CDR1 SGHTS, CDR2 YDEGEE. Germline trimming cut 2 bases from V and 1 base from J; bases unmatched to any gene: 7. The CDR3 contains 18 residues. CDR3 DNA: TGTGCCAGCAGCTTAGACCCGGGGACTAGCGGGAACACCGGGGAGCTGTTTTTT. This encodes CASSLDPGTSGNTGELFF.

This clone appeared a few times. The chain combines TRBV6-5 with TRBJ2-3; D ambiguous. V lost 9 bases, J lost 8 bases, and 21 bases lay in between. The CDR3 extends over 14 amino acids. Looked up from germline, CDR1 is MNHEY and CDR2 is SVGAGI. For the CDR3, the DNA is TGTGCCAGTGGATCGCCAGTTAGTTTAGCTACGCAGTATTTT. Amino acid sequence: CASGSPVSLATQYF.

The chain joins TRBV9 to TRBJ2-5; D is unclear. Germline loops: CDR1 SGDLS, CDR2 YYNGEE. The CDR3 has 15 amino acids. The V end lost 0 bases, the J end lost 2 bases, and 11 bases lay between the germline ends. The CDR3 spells CASSVGPQTQETQYF. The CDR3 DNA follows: TGTGCCAGCAGCGTAGGTCCCCAGACACAAGAGACCCAGTACTTC.

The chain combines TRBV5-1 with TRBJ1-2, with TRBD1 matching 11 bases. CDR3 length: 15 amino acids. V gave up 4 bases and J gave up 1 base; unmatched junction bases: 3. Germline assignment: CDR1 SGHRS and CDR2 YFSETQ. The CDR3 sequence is CASSPGQGGNYGYTF. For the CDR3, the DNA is TGCGCCAGCAGCCCGGGACAGGGGGGTAACTATGGCTACACCTTC.

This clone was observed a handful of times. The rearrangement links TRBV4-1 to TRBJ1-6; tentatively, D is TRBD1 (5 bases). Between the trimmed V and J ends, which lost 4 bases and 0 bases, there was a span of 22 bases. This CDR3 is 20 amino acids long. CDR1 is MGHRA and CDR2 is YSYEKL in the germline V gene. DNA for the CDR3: TGCGCCAGCAGCCGCCAACAGGACTCGGGAGAGAGCTCCTATAATTCACCCCTCCACTTT. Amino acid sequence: CASSRQQDSGESSYNSPLHF.

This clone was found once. The CDR3 coding sequence is TGTGCCAGCTCACGGGAGCAAATTCGTGAACTGTTTTTT. Protein: CASSREQIRELFF. The chain combines TRBV18 with TRBJ1-4; D unresolved. Germline V CDR1 and CDR2: KGHSH, LQKENI. V was trimmed by 4 bases and J by 12 bases, leaving 15 bases between them. This CDR3 has 13 residues.

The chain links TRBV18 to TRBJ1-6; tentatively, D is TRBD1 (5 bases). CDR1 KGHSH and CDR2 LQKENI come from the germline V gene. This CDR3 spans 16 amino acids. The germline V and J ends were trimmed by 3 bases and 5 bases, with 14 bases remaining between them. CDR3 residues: CASSPTHKGDNSPLHF. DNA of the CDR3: TGTGCCAGCTCACCTACACACAAAGGGGATAATTCACCCCTCCACTTT.

CDR3 sequence (DNA): TGTGCCAGCTCATCCGGGACAGTACGCAACATTCAGTACTTC. Translation: CASSSGTVRNIQYF. This chain uses TRBV18 with TRBJ2-4, with 7 bases matching TRBD1. Trimming cost V 5 bases and J 7 bases; bases outside gene matches: 8. This CDR3 is built from 14 residues. The V gene's germline CDR1 is KGHSH and CDR2 LQKENI.

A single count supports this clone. CDR3 DNA sequence: TGTGCCAGCAGCCTTCTTTCCGGGGCCAACGTCCTGACTTTC. Residues: CASSLLSGANVLTF. The chain has TRBV5-6 and TRBJ2-6; no reliable D call. V lost 4 bases, J lost 4 bases, and 9 bases lay in between. This CDR3 contains 14 residues. CDR1 is SGHDT, CDR2 YYEEEE, per germline.

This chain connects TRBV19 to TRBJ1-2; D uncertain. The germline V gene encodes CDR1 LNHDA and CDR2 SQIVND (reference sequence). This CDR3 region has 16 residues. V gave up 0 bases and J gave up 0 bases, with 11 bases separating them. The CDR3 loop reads CASSIDGPGSNYGYTF. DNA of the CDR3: TGTGCCAGTAGTATAGATGGTCCGGGGTCTAACTATGGCTACACCTTC.

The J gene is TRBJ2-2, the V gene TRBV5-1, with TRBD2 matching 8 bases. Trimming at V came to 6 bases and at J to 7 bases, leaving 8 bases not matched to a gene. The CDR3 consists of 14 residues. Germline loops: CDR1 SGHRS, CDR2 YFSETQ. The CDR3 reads CASTWGLEYGELFF. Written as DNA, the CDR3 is TGCGCCAGCACCTGGGGACTAGAGTACGGGGAGCTGTTTTTT.

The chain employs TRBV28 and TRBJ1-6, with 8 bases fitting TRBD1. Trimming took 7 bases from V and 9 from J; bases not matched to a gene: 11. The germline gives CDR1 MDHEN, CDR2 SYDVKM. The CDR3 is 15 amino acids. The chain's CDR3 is CASTPPTGVGSPLHF. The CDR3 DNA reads TGTGCCAGCACTCCCCCGACAGGGGTGGGTTCACCCCTCCACTTT. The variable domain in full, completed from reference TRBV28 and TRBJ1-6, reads DVKVTQSSRYLVKRTGEKVFLECVQDMDHENMFWYRQDPGLGLRLIYFSYDVKMKEKGDIPEGYSVSREKKERFSLILESASTNQTSMYLCASTPPTGVGSPLHFGNGTRLTVT.

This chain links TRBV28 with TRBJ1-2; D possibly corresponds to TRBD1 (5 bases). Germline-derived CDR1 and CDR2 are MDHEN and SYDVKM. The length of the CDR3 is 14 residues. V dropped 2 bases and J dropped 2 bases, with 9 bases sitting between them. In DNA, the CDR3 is TGTGCCAGCAGTTTAACGTGGGGCAACTATGGCTACACCTTC. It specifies CASSLTWGNYGYTF.

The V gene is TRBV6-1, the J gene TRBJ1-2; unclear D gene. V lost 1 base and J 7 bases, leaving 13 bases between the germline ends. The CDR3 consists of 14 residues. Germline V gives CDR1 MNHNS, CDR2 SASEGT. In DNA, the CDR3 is TGTGCCAGCAGTGAAGAGGGTAGGCGGGGTGGCTACACCTTC. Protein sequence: CASSEEGRRGGYTF.

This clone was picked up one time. The CDR3 sequence is CASSESGGLGEKLFF. The CDR3 nucleotides read TGTGCCAGCAGTGAATCCGGGGGTCTGGGAGAAAAACTGTTTTTT. The chain joins TRBV25-1 to TRBJ1-4, with D possibly TRBD1 on 5 matching bases. Germline-derived CDR1 and CDR2 are MGHDK and SYGVNS. The CDR3 has 15 residues. The V gene lost 1 base and the J gene lost 8 bases, with 14 bases spanning the gap. Together with reference TRBV25-1 and TRBJ1-4, the CDR3 gives the full variable domain: EADIYQTPRYLVIGTGKKITLECSQTMGHDKMYWYQQDPGMELHLIHYSYGVNSTEKGDLSSESTVSRIRTEHFPLTLESARPSHTSQYLCASSESGGLGEKLFFGSGTQLSVL.

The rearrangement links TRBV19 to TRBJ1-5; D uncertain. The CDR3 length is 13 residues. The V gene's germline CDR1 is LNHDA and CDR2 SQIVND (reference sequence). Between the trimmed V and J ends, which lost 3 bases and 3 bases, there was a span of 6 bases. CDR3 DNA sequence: TGTGCCAGTAGTATCTCGTTCAATCAGCCCCAGCATTTT. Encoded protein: CASSISFNQPQHF.

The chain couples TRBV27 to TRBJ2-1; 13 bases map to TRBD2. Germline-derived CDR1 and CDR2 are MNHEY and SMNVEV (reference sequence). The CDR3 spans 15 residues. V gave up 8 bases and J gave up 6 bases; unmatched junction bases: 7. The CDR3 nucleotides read TGTGCCAGCCAGAAGGGACTAGCGGGAATCAATGAGCAGTTCTTC. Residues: CASQKGLAGINEQFF.